One TCR beta chain is described in this entry. CDR3 length: 17 residues. Germline values: CDR1 SGDLS, CDR2 YYNGEE. Trimming took 4 bases from V and 7 from J; bases not matched to a gene: 8. Sequencing was performed with immunoSEQ multiplex PCR; in TCRdb, only in-frame clones are kept and a portion is missing. This sample has about 410,000 clones, with roughly 90% found just once. The sample belongs to a study of Ad26.COV2.S vaccination and SARS-CoV-2 variants. Study in general: Among those in the COV1001 Ad26.COV2.S trial arm was the donor. In the study, Ad26.COV2.S was injected intramuscularly once, or twice 56 days apart.

Treatment meaning: 19 received Ad26.COV2.S at low or high dose, single or two shots; a few received placebo; per-sample allocation not given. On day 63 after the first injection, vaccine and placebo recipients gave samples. The sequencing used peripheral blood, collected in a trial of Ad26.COV2.S vaccine versus placebo. The source of this sequence is a person aged 18-60 years who received the Ad26.COV2.S COVID-19 vaccine or a placebo. This chain joins TRBV9 and TRBJ2-1; 16 nucleotides match TRBD2. The CDR3 DNA sequence: TGTGCCAGCAGCCCTCGATCGGGACTAGCGGGGGGGAATGAGCAGTTCTTC. Protein: CASSPRSGLAGGNEQFF. Based on the CDR3 plus reference TRBV9 and TRBJ2-1, the full variable domain is DSGVTQTPKHLITATGQRVTLRCSPRSGDLSVYWYQQSLDQGLQFLIQYYNGEERAKGNILERFSAQQFPDLHSELNLSSLELGDSALYFCASSPRSGLAGGNEQFFGPGTRLTVL.